This T cell receptor beta chain comes out of a study of blood T cell repertoires in COVID-19 (dated by TCRdb to between 2020 and 2021). A note on the overall study: Collaborator samples came from the United States, Italy and Spain and covered acute and convalescent phases of COVID-19. The prospective study material was composed of cDNA or gDNA derived from T cells, B-cell-depleted T cells, or PBMCs. The dataset comprised deeply sampled blood TCRbeta repertoires from subjects exposed to, actively infected with, or recovered from COVID-19. The repertoires were released in a freely available public database intended as a resource for research on the immune response to SARS-CoV-2. Samples were obtained from the ongoing ImmuneRACE study (first 160 participants) and from 1,254 subjects provided by 6 global collaborators. The sample metadata nearly always contained a de-identified subject ID, COVID-19 status, age in years and sex. Where available, HLA class I and class II types were obtained from metadata supplied by the sample provider rather than from assay-based typing.

TCRbeta CDR3 regions were amplified from genomic DNA using the immunoSEQ Assay, a bias-controlled multiplex PCR. As for how the authors treated the data: The number of nucleated cells in each sample was estimated by amplification of reference gene primers within the assay. To quantify the absolute abundance of each unique TCRbeta CDR3 rearrangement, sequence reads were collapsed and filtered. For each sample, productive Simpson clonality was calculated as the square root of Simpson's diversity index across productive rearrangements. TCRdb provides this immuneACCESS table in a form limited to in-frame rearrangements. Some clones are lacking; in checked studies, under half of them reflect an unresolved V gene, and why the rest are absent is not known. The DNA gave D and trimming, while V, J and clone size come from that table. The sample table lists about 220,000 clones, more than 65% of them with a count of one. Less than 2.5% of the sample is taken by the ten largest.

The CDR3 covers 14 residues, taking in both the cysteine and the phenylalanine. The only DNA kept is the CDR3, 42 bases in frame from the first base. The germline V gene encodes CDR1 MNHEY and CDR2 SMNVEV (reference sequence). At the junction V is shortened by 7 bases and J by 2 bases, with 14 bases in between. Each collaborating institution followed its own protocols to collect whole blood in K2EDTA tubes. Collaborator samples were shipped for TCRbeta analysis as frozen whole blood, isolated PBMCs, or DNA extracted from either sample type. Regarding this clone: The antigen it binds to is not known. One base away there is no much larger clone; base qualities are not given.

Overall results and qualifications from the work: The amount of clinical and demographic metadata varied by source and participant and was provided uncurated.

Sequencing used peripheral blood. Here the chain combines TRBV27 and TRBJ1-2; the D gene remains uncertain. The receptor comes from a woman aged 60 to 75 with acute or convalescent COVID-19. The CDR3 sequence is CASTDAAPNYGYTF. The nucleotides are TGTGCCAGCACCGACGCGGCTCCGAACTATGGCTACACCTTC.